This entry is about one T cell receptor (beta chain). The target antigen is unknown. The sample originates from a study of Ad26.COV2.S vaccination and SARS-CoV-2 variants. TCRdb keeps only in-frame clones here, not all; method: immunoSEQ multiplex PCR. This table has some 190,000 clones, 70% to 90% appearing once. Notes on the study in general: Responses of spike-specific T cells (both CD8+ and CD4+) reportedly showed substantial breadth after vaccination.

The sequence was collected from a human donor who had recovered from COVID-19. Source: peripheral blood, taken after recovery from COVID-19.

The CDR3 DNA sequence: TGCGCCAGCAGCCAGGCTGTGAGGGGTAGAGGCTATGGCTACACCTTC. As protein: CASSQAVRGRGYGYTF. The chain uses TRBV4-1 and TRBJ1-2; D perhaps matches TRBD1 (5 bases). V was cut by 3 bases and J by 4 bases, with 18 bases left in between. The CDR3 totals 16 residues. Per germline, CDR1 MGHRA and CDR2 YSYEKL.